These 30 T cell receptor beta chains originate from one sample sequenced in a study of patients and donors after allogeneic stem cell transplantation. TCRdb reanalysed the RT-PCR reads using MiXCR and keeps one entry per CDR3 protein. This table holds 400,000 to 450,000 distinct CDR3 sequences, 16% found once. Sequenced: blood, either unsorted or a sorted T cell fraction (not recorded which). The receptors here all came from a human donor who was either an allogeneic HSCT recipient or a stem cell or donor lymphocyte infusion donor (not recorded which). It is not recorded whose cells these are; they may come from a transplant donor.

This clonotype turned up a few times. The DNA of the CDR3 is TGTGCCAGCAGCCGCACCGCGGGGGGCACAGATACGCAGTATTTT. Translated: CASSRTAGGTDTQYF. This chain joins TRBV7-9 and TRBJ2-3; 7 nucleotides agree with TRBD2. Per germline, CDR1 SEHNR and CDR2 FQNEAQ (reference sequence). The V gene end was trimmed by 5 bases and the J gene end by 1 base; junction bases not matched to a gene: 6. The CDR3 length is 15 residues.

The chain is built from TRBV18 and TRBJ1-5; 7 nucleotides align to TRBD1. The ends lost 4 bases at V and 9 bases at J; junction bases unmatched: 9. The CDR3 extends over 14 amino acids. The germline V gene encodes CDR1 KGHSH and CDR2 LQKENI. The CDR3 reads CASSLGTAIRPQHF. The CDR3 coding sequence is TGTGCCAGCTCACTTGGGACAGCAATTCGGCCCCAGCATTTT.

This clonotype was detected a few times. In DNA form, the CDR3 reads TGCAGCGTCGTGACTAGCGGGAGGGCCTTATACTCCTACAATGAGCAGTTCTTC. It codes for CSVVTSGRALYSYNEQFF. The chain uses TRBV29-1 and TRBJ2-1, with 14 bases fitting TRBD2. The CDR3 sequence is 18 residues long. V shed 6 bases, J shed 0 bases, and the junction held 10 bases outside the gene matches. Germline loops: CDR1 SQVTM, CDR2 ANQGSEA.

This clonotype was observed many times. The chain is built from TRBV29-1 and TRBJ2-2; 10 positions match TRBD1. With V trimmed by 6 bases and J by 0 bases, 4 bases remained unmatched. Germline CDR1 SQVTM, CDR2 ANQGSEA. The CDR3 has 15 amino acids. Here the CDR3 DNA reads TGCAGCGTCGTCGACAGGGGGCCGAACACCGGGGAGCTGTTTTTT. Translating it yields CSVVDRGPNTGELFF.

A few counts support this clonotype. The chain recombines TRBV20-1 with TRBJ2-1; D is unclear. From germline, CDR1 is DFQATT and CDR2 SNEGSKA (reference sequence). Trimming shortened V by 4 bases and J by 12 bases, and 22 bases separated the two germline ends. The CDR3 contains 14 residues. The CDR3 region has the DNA TGCAGTGCTATCCACACCGGGCTCCTTCTGGGGCAGTTCTTC. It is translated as CSAIHTGLLLGQFF.

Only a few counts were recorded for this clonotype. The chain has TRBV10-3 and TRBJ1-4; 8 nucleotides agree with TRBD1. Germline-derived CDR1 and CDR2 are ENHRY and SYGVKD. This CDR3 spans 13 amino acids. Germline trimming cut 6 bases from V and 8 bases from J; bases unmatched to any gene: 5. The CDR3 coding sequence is TGTGCCATCAGGGGGACAGGAGGGGAAAAACTGTTTTTT. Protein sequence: CAIRGTGGEKLFF.

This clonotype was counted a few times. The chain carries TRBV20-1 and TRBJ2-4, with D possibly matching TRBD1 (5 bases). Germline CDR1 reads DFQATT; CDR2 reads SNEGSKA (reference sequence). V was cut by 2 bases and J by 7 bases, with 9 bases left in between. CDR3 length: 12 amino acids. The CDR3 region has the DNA TGCAGTGCTAGACGACGACAGAACATTCAGTACTTC. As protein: CSARRRQNIQYF.

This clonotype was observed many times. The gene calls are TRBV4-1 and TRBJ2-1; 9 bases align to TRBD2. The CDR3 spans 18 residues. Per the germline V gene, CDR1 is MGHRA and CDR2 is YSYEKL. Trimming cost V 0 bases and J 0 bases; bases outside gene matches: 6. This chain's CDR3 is CASSQDSGGFLSYNEQFF. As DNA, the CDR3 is TGCGCCAGCAGCCAAGATAGCGGGGGCTTCCTCTCCTACAATGAGCAGTTCTTC.

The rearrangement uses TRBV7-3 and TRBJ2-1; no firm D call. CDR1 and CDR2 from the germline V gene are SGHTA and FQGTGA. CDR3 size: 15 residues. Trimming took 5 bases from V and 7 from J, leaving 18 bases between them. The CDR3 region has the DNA TGTGCCAGCAGCGACCTACCTGGGGTGGGGAATGAGCAGTTCTTC. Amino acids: CASSDLPGVGNEQFF.

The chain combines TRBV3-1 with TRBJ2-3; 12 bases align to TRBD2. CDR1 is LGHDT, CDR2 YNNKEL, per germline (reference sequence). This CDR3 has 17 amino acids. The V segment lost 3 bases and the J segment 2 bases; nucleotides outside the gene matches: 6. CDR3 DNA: TGTGCCAGCAGCCACCTCCTAGCGGGGGGGCCCACAGATACGCAGTATTTT. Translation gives CASSHLLAGGPTDTQYF.

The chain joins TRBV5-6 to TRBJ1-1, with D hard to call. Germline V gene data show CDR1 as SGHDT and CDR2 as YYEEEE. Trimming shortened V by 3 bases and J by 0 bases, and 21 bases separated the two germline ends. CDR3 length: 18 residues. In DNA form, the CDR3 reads TGTGCCAGCAGCTCCGCCCGGGCCGGAGGGCGACTGAACACTGAAGCTTTCTTT. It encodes CASSSARAGGRLNTEAFF.

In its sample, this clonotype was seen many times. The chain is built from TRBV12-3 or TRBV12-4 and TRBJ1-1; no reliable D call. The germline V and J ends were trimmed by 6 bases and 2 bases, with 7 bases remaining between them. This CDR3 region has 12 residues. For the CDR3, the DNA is TGTGCCAGCAGAGGAACAAACACTGAAGCTTTCTTT. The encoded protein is CASRGTNTEAFF.

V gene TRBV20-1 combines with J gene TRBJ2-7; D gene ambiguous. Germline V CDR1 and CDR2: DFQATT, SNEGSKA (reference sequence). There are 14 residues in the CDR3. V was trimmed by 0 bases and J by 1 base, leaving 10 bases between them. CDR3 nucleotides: TGCAGTGCTAGAGACGCCCTAGGATCCTACGAGCAGTACTTC. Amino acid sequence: CSARDALGSYEQYF.

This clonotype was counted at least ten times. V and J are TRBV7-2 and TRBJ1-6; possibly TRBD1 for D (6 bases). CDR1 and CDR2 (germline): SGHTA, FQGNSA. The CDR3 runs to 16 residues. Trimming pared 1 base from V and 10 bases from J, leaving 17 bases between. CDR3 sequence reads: CASSLVVAQGRSPLHF. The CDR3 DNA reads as TGTGCCAGCAGCTTAGTAGTAGCACAGGGCAGATCACCCCTCCACTTT.

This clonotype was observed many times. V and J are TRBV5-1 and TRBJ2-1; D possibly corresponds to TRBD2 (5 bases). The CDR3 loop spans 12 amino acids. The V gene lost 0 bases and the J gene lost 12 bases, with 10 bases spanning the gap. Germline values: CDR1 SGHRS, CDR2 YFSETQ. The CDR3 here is CASSLAWESQFF. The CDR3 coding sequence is TGCGCCAGCAGCTTGGCATGGGAGTCGCAGTTCTTC.

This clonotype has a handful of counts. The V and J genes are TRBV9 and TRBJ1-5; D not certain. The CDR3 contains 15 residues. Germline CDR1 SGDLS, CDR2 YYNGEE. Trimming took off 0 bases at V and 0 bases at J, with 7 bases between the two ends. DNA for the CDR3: TGTGCCAGCAGCGTAGAACCTTTTAGCAATCAGCCCCAGCATTTT. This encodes CASSVEPFSNQPQHF. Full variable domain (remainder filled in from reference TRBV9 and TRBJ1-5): DSGVTQTPKHLITATGQRVTLRCSPRSGDLSVYWYQQSLDQGLQFLIQYYNGEERAKGNILERFSAQQFPDLHSELNLSSLELGDSALYFCASSVEPFSNQPQHFGDGTRLSIL.

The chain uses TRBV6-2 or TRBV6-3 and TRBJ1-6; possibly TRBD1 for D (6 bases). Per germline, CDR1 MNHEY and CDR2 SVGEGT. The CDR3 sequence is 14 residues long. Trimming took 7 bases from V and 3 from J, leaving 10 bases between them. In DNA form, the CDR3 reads TGTGCCAGCATCCAGGGACACTATAATTCACCCCTCCACTTT. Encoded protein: CASIQGHYNSPLHF.

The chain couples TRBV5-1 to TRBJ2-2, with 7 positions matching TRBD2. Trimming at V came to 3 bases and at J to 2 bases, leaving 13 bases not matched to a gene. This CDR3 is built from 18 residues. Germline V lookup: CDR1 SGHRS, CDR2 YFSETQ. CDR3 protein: CASSSGAGGRLNTGELFF. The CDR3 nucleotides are TGCGCCAGCAGCTCCGGGGCCGGGGGGAGACTAAACACCGGGGAGCTGTTTTTT.

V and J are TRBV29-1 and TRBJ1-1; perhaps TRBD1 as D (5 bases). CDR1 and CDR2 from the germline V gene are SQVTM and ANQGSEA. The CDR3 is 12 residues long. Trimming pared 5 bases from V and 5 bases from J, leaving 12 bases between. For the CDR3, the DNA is TGCAGCGTTACTCGGGGGGGGACTGAAGCTTTCTTT. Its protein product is CSVTRGGTEAFF.

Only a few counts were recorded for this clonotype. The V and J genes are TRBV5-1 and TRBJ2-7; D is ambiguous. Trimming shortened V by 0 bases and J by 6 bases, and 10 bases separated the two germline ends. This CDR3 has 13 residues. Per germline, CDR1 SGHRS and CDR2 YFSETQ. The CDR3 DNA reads TGCGCCAGCAGCTTGGGGGTTGGAGCCGAGCAGTACTTC. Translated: CASSLGVGAEQYF.

CDR3 sequence reads: CASSPSQVQGSYEQYF. CDR3 sequence (DNA): TGTGCCAGCTCACCCTCCCAGGTACAGGGCTCCTACGAGCAGTACTTC. V gene TRBV18 combines with J gene TRBJ2-7; D is possibly TRBD1 (6 bases). Germline lookup yields CDR1 KGHSH and CDR2 LQKENI. The V end was cut by 3 bases, the J end by 0 bases, with 15 bases between. The CDR3 has 16 residues. Combining the CDR3 with reference TRBV18 and TRBJ2-7 gives the whole variable domain NAGVMQNPRHLVRRRGQEARLRCSPMKGHSHVYWYRQLPEEGLKFMVYLQKENIIDESGMPKERFSAEFPKEGPSILRIQQVVRGDSAAYFCASSPSQVQGSYEQYFGPGTRLTVT.

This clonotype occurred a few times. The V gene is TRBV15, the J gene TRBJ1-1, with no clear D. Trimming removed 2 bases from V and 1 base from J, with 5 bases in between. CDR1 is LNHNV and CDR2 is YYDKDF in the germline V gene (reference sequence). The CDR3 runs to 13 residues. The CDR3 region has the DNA TGTGCCACCAGCAGACTGGGGAACACTGAAGCTTTCTTT. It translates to CATSRLGNTEAFF.

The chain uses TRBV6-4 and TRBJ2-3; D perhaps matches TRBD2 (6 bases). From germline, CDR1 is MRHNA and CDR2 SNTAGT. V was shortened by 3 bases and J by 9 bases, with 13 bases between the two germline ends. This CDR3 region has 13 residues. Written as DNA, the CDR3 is TGTGCCAGCAGTGATTACCCAGGGAGGACGCAGTATTTT. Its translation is CASSDYPGRTQYF.

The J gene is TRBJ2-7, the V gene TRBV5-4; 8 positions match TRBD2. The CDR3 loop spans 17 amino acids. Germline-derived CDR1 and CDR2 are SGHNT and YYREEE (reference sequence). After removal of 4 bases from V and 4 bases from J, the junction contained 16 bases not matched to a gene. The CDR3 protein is CASSGTSIDRPYYEQYF. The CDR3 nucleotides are TGTGCCAGCAGCGGGACTAGTATCGATCGTCCCTATTACGAGCAGTACTTC.

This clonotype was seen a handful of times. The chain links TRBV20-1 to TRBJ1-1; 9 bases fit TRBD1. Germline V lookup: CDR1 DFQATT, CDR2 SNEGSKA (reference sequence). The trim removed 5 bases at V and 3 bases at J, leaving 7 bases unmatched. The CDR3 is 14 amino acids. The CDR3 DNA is TGCAGTGCTCCTAGACAGGGGGTATACACTGAAGCTTTCTTT. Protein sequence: CSAPRQGVYTEAFF.

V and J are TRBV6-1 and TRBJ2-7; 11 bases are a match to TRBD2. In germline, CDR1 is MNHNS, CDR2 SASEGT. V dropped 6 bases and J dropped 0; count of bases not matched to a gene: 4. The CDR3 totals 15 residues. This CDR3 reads CASRRTSGSSYEQYF. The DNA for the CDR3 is TGTGCCAGCAGACGGACTAGCGGGTCCTCCTACGAGCAGTACTTC.

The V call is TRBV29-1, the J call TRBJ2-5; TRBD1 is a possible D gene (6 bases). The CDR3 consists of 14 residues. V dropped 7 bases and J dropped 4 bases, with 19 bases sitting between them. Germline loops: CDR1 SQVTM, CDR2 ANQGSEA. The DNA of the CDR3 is TGCAGCGGAGAGCAGGGGTCTGGTGGAGAGACCCAGTACTTC. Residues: CSGEQGSGGETQYF.

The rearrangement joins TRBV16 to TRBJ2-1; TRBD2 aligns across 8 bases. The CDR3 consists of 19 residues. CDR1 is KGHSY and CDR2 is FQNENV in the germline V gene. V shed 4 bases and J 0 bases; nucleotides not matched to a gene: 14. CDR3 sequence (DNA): TGTGCCAGCAGCCCCGTGATGACGGGAGGGGGGACCTCCTACAATGAGCAGTTCTTC. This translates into CASSPVMTGGGTSYNEQFF. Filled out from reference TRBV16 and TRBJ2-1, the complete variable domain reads GEEVAQTPKHLVRGEGQKAKLYCAPIKGHSYVFWYQQVLKNEFKFLISFQNENVFDETGMPKERFSAKCLPNSPCSLEIQATKLEDSAVYFCASSPVMTGGGTSYNEQFFGPGTRLTVL.

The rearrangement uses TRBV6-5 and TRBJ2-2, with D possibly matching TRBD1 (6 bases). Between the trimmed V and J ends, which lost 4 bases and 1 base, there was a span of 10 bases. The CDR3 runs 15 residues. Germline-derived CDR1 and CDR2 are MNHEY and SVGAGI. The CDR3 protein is CASSFTGMNTGELFF. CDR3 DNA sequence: TGTGCCAGCAGTTTTACAGGGATGAACACCGGGGAGCTGTTTTTT.

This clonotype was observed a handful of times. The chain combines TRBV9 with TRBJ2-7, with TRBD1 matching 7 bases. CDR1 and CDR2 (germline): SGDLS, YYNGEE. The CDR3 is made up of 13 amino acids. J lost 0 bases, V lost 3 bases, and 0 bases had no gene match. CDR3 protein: CASSGDSSYEQYF. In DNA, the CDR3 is TGTGCCAGCAGCGGGGACAGCTCCTACGAGCAGTACTTC. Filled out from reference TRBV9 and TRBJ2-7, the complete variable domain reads DSGVTQTPKHLITATGQRVTLRCSPRSGDLSVYWYQQSLDQGLQFLIQYYNGEERAKGNILERFSAQQFPDLHSELNLSSLELGDSALYFCASSGDSSYEQYFGPGTRLTVT.